The TCR beta chain under discussion was sequenced for a study of CD8 T cells in ankylosing spondylitis. This CDR3 is 17 amino acids long. Germline CDR1 is SNHLY and CDR2 is FYNNEI. V was shortened by 11 bases and J by 5 bases, with 29 bases between the two germline ends. Overall study results and limits: Characteristic, it appeared, of ankylosing spondylitis blood was a TCR beta motif of roughly eight highly homologous variants.

In TCRdb, the 5' RACE reads were re-called with MiXCR into one record per CDR3 protein. This table has around 390,000 distinct CDR3 sequences, approximately 20% appearing once. This clonotype has a handful of counts. Its antigen is undetermined. The rearrangement links TRBV2 to TRBJ2-3, with D maybe TRBD1 (6 bases). The sequencing sample was made of blood, either unsorted or a sorted T cell fraction (not recorded which). The TCR was taken from a male donor with ankylosing spondylitis. The CDR3 DNA reads TGTGCCCTAGCCGGGACACGTCCTTTCTTAGCCTTAGATACGCAGTATTTT. Its translation is CALAGTRPFLALDTQYF.